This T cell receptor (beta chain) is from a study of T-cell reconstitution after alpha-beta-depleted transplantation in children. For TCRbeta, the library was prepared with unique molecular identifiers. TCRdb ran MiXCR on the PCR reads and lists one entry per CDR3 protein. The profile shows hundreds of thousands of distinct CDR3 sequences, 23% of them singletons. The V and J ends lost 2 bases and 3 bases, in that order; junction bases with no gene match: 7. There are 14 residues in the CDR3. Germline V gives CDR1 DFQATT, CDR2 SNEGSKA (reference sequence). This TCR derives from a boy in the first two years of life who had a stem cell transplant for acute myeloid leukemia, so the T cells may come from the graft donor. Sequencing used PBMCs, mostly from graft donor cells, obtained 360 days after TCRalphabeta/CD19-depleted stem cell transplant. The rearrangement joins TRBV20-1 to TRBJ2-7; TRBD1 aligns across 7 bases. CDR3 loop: CSARSQGEVYEQYF. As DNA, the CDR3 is TGCAGTGCTAGATCCCAGGGGGAAGTCTACGAGCAGTACTTC.